These 18 T cell receptor beta chains were all obtained from the same sample, sequenced in a study of blood T cell repertoires in COVID-19. The method was immunoSEQ multiplex PCR; TCRdb's version includes in-frame clones alone and lacks a portion of them. The sample has 90,000 to 120,000 clones, about 85% seen once; the top ten hold about 2%. The sequencing input was peripheral blood. The receptors come from a human donor in a cohort sampled during active COVID-19.

This chain joins TRBV9 and TRBJ2-3, with D unresolved. Germline V gene data show CDR1 as SGDLS and CDR2 as YYNGEE. V was trimmed by 0 bases and J by 3 bases, leaving 5 bases between them. CDR3 size: 13 residues. The CDR3 DNA reads as TGTGCCAGCAGCGTAGTGTCTACAGATACGCAGTATTTT. Its protein product is CASSVVSTDTQYF. Full variable domain (missing parts from reference TRBV9 and TRBJ2-3): DSGVTQTPKHLITATGQRVTLRCSPRSGDLSVYWYQQSLDQGLQFLIQYYNGEERAKGNILERFSAQQFPDLHSELNLSSLELGDSALYFCASSVVSTDTQYFGPGTRLTVL.

The chain recombines TRBV25-1 with TRBJ1-1; D is ambiguous. Germline V gene data show CDR1 as MGHDK and CDR2 as SYGVNS. Deletions cut 4 bases from V and 5 bases from J, with 17 bases between. The CDR3 has 15 residues. Here the CDR3 DNA reads TGTGCCAGCAGTGGGCCCCTACATGACGGGACTGAAGCTTTCTTT. This translates into CASSGPLHDGTEAFF.

The rearrangement uses TRBV7-6 and TRBJ2-5, with 9 bases fitting TRBD2. The CDR3 has 15 amino acids. Germline V gene data show CDR1 as SGHVS and CDR2 as FNYEAQ. The V gene end was trimmed by 5 bases and the J gene end by 4 bases; junction bases not matched to a gene: 8. This CDR3 reads CASSLLTSGGETQYF. Here the CDR3 DNA reads TGTGCCAGCAGCCTACTGACTAGCGGAGGAGAGACCCAGTACTTC. Together with reference TRBV7-6 and TRBJ2-5, the CDR3 gives the full variable domain: GAGVSQSPRYKVTKRGQDVALRCDPISGHVSLYWYRQALGQGPEFLTYFNYEAQQDKSGLPNDRFSAERPEGSISTLTIQRTEQRDSAMYRCASSLLTSGGETQYFGPGTRLLVL.

This clone is a singleton in its sample. The J gene is TRBJ1-1, the V gene TRBV7-8; D gene uncertain. Germline V CDR1 and CDR2: SGHVS, FQNEAQ. The CDR3 has 11 residues. V gave up 3 bases and J gave up 5 bases, with 4 bases separating them. The CDR3 region is CASSFGTEAFF. DNA for the CDR3: TGTGCCAGCAGCTTCGGGACTGAAGCTTTCTTT.

J is TRBJ2-3 and V is TRBV5-8, with 8 bases that match TRBD2. V shed 3 bases, J shed 1 base, and the junction held 7 bases outside the gene matches. Germline V CDR1 and CDR2: SGHTS, YDEGEE. The CDR3 loop spans 16 amino acids. The CDR3 DNA reads as TGTGCCAGCAGCTCGTTACTAGCGGCAGGCACAGATACGCAGTATTTT. Its protein is CASSSLLAAGTDTQYF.

The gene calls are TRBV19 and TRBJ1-2; 9 nucleotides agree with TRBD1. From germline, CDR1 is LNHDA and CDR2 SQIVND (reference sequence). J was trimmed by 4 bases and V by 9 bases; bases with no gene match: 15. CDR3 length: 16 amino acids. CDR3 sequence (DNA): TGTGCCAGATCGGGACAGGGATCCTTCGGGTCCTATGGCTACACCTTC. Translation: CARSGQGSFGSYGYTF.

The chain employs TRBV18 and TRBJ1-5; TRBD1 aligns across 9 bases. V was pared by 5 bases and J by 4 bases, with 6 bases of the junction left unmatched. The CDR3 loop spans 15 amino acids. Germline V gene data show CDR1 as KGHSH and CDR2 as LQKENI. CDR3 region: CASSATGGVNQPQHF. CDR3 bases: TGTGCCAGCTCAGCAACAGGGGGCGTAAATCAGCCCCAGCATTTT.

The CDR3 loop reads CASSRTGSYGYTF. CDR3 nucleotide sequence: TGTGCCAGCAGTCGAACAGGGAGCTATGGCTACACCTTC. The chain combines TRBV27 with TRBJ1-2; D might be TRBD1 (6 bases). Germline V lookup: CDR1 MNHEY, CDR2 SMNVEV (reference sequence). Trimming took off 5 bases at V and 4 bases at J, with 11 bases between the two ends. The CDR3 runs to 13 residues.

The chain uses TRBV5-6 and TRBJ2-5; 7 bases fit TRBD2. V dropped 0 bases and J dropped 5; count of bases not matched to a gene: 1. The germline gives CDR1 SGHDT, CDR2 YYEEEE. The CDR3 spans 13 residues. CDR3 in amino acids: CASSLVGGETQYF. The DNA for the CDR3 is TGTGCCAGCAGCTTGGTGGGGGGGGAGACCCAGTACTTC. The whole variable domain, filled in from reference TRBV5-6 and TRBJ2-5, reads DAGVTQSPTHLIKTRGQQVTLRCSPKSGHDTVSWYQQALGQGPQFIFQYYEEEERQRGNFPDRFSGHQFPNYSSELNVNALLLGDSALYLCASSLVGGETQYFGPGTRLLVL.

The chain couples TRBV7-9 to TRBJ1-6; a possible D gene is TRBD1 (6 bases). Germline values: CDR1 SEHNR, CDR2 FQNEAQ (reference sequence). The ends were cut back, 4 bases at V and 6 bases at J, with 19 bases in the middle. The CDR3 loop spans 17 amino acids. This CDR3 reads CASSSPRGTLGNSPLHF. For the CDR3, the DNA is TGTGCCAGCAGCTCCCCCAGGGGAACCCTCGGTAATTCACCCCTCCACTTT.

V usage is TRBV9 and J usage is TRBJ2-7, with TRBD2 matching 8 bases. After removal of 2 bases from V and 3 bases from J, the junction contained 4 bases not matched to a gene. Per the germline V gene, CDR1 is SGDLS and CDR2 is YYNGEE. The CDR3 sequence is 14 residues long. The CDR3 bases are TGTGCCAGCAGCGTCGAGCGGGGGAACTACGAGCAGTACTTC. Its protein is CASSVERGNYEQYF.

The rearrangement links TRBV6-5 to TRBJ2-7; D gene uncertain. V lost 1 base and J 0 bases, leaving 10 bases between the germline ends. Germline assignment: CDR1 MNHEY and CDR2 SVGAGI. The CDR3 is 15 amino acids. The DNA of the CDR3 is TGTGCCAGCAGTTACTTAGCTTCAAGCTCCTACGAGCAGTACTTC. Translation gives CASSYLASSSYEQYF.

J is TRBJ1-3 and V is TRBV6-5; D call uncertain. The germline V gene has CDR1 MNHEY and CDR2 SVGAGI. The CDR3 totals 13 residues. Between the trimmed V and J ends, which lost 6 bases and 6 bases, there was a span of 12 bases. The CDR3 sequence: CASRIEALNTIYF. CDR3 bases: TGTGCCAGCAGGATAGAGGCGCTAAACACCATATATTTT.

The rearrangement links TRBV7-2 to TRBJ2-5; D not resolved. CDR3 size: 11 residues. CDR1 is SGHTA and CDR2 is FQGNSA in the germline V gene. With 5 bases removed from V and 5 bases from J, the gap between germline ends came to 6 bases. The CDR3 DNA follows: TGTGCCAGCAGCGTAATCGAGACCCAGTACTTC. Protein product: CASSVIETQYF. Based on the CDR3 plus reference TRBV7-2 and TRBJ2-5, the full variable domain is GAGVSQSPSNKVTEKGKDVELRCDPISGHTALYWYRQSLGQGLEFLIYFQGNSAPDKSGLPSDRFSAERTGGSVSTLTIQRTQQEDSAVYLCASSVIETQYFGPGTRLLVL.

The gene calls are TRBV24-1 and TRBJ2-5; D is perhaps TRBD2 (6 bases). Trimming removed 2 bases at V and 4 bases at J, with 13 bases between. The germline V gene has CDR1 KGHDR and CDR2 SFDVKD. This CDR3 contains 15 residues. The CDR3 spells CATSDSREGGETQYF. CDR3 nucleotide sequence: TGTGCCACCAGTGATTCGCGTGAGGGAGGAGAGACCCAGTACTTC.

This clone was found once. V is TRBV7-8 and J is TRBJ1-5, with 8 bases lining up with TRBD1. The CDR3 has 17 amino acids. CDR1 and CDR2 from the germline V gene are SGHVS and FQNEAQ. V gave up 2 bases and J gave up 6 bases; unmatched junction bases: 12. Here the CDR3 DNA reads TGTGCCAGCAGCTTATTCGGACAGGGAGGAGTGGGTCAGCCCCAGCATTTT. This sequence encodes CASSLFGQGGVGQPQHF. Drawing the rest from reference TRBV7-8 and TRBJ1-5, the complete variable domain is GAGVSQSPRYKVAKRGQDVALRCDPISGHVSLFWYQQALGQGPEFLTYFQNEAQLDKSGLPSDRFFAERPEGSVSTLKIQRTQQEDSAVYLCASSLFGQGGVGQPQHFGDGTRLSIL.

The V call is TRBV11-2, the J call TRBJ2-2, with D hard to call. Trimming took 4 bases from V and 7 from J, leaving 7 bases between them. Germline loops: CDR1 SGHAT, CDR2 FQNNGV. The CDR3 is made up of 12 amino acids. The CDR3 DNA sequence: TGTGCCAGCAGCTCCCTTATCGGGGAGCTGTTTTTT. This encodes CASSSLIGELFF.

The rearrangement links TRBV28 to TRBJ2-3; 8 bases are a match to TRBD2. CDR1 is MDHEN and CDR2 is SYDVKM in the germline V gene. Trimming at V came to 6 bases and at J to 6 bases, leaving 11 bases not matched to a gene. The CDR3 has 15 amino acids. The CDR3 region is CASRTAGATRDTQYF. The CDR3 DNA is TGTGCCAGCAGGACAGCGGGGGCCACGAGGGATACGCAGTATTTT.